This T cell receptor (beta chain) was obtained from a study of early T cells in non-severe SARS-CoV-2 infection. Germline CDR1 is SQVTM and CDR2 is ANQGSEA. Trimming removed 5 bases from V and 5 bases from J; junction bases left unmatched: 4. The CDR3 covers 12 residues. TCRdb redid the calling of the 5' RACE reads with MiXCR, one entry per CDR3 protein. Counted here are approximately 110,000 distinct CDR3 sequences, 14% to 15% occurring once; the ten biggest clones make up 21%. The sequence was obtained from an adult who was a healthcare worker with PCR-confirmed SARS-CoV-2 infection or an uninfected control (not recorded which). Sequenced sample: whole blood. This sequence joins TRBV29-1 and TRBJ2-3; TRBD1 aligns across 7 bases. CDR3 residues: CSVKGAGDTQYF. In DNA, the CDR3 is TGCAGCGTTAAGGGGGCGGGAGATACGCAGTATTTT.